This T cell receptor beta chain appears in the sequencing data of a study of blood T cell repertoires in COVID-19. On the study more broadly: Samples came from the United States, Italy and Spain, spanning acute and convalescent COVID-19. PBMCs, B-cell-depleted T cells, or T cells provided the cDNA or gDNA that made up the material.

The germline V gene encodes CDR1 SGHAT and CDR2 FQNNGV. The CDR3 totals 19 residues. V gave up 8 bases and J gave up 1 base; unmatched junction bases: 21. Assay used: immunoSEQ multiplex PCR; TCRdb lists only in-frame clones, some missing. This sample has 300,000 to 400,000 clones, with about 90% found just once. Residents of 24 US areas, aged roughly 18 to 89 years, made up the participants. The source of this sequence is a woman in her twenties or thirties who had recovered from COVID-19. V and J are TRBV11-2 and TRBJ1-1, with 8 bases that match TRBD1. The specimen sequenced was PBMCs or T cells enriched from blood (not recorded which). DNA of the CDR3: TGTGCCAGCTCTCGGGGCCCAGGGGGCGGGCAGGTCAGGAACACTGAAGCTTTCTTT. Translating gives CASSRGPGGGQVRNTEAFF.